This T cell receptor (beta chain) stems from a study of blood T cells in healthy people across ages. Study-level findings and limits: Because sorting was not performed, PBMCs prevented conclusive naive versus antigen-experienced comparison.

A J-beta primer mix and a sample-barcoded 5' primer were used in a second PCR of roughly 6 to 11 cycles. Using its own MiXCR run on the 5' RACE reads, TCRdb lists one record per CDR3 protein. The sample comprises hundreds of thousands of distinct CDR3 sequences, about half of which are singletons, and around a third rests with the top ten. CDR3 length: 11 residues. Trimming cost V 3 bases and J 5 bases, with 4 bases left between them. Germline V gene data show CDR1 as MNHEY and CDR2 as SVGEGT. Isolated PBMCs totaled at least 7 million in each sample. Remarks on this clonotype: Its antigen is currently unknown.

The chain employs TRBV6-2 or TRBV6-3 and TRBJ2-5, with no clear D. The sequenced sample was blood. The clonotype originates from a woman aged 55-69 years in good health. CDR3 in amino acids: CASSYSETQYF. CDR3 DNA: TGTGCCAGCAGTTATTCGGAGACCCAGTACTTC.